This T cell receptor beta chain was documented in a study of control samples from healthy donors and cancer patients. Data came from immunoSEQ multiplex PCR; TCRdb stores just in-frame clones and leaves some out. The table has 150,000 to 200,000 clones, 91% seen once. With V trimmed by 1 base and J by 0 bases, 3 bases remained unmatched. The CDR3 extends over 17 amino acids. Germline assignment: CDR1 SNHLY and CDR2 FYNNEI. The chain joins TRBV2 to TRBJ2-3, with 11 bases lining up with TRBD2. The clonotype originates from a woman in her 30s in good health. Sequencing was carried out using blood. CDR3 sequence (DNA): TGTGCCAGCAGTGAAGATAGACTAGCGGGGAGCACAGATACGCAGTATTTT. Amino acids: CASSEDRLAGSTDTQYF.